The 29 T cell receptor beta chains reported below all come from one sample, sequenced in a study of early T cells in non-severe SARS-CoV-2 infection. TCRdb passed the 5' RACE reads through MiXCR, listing each CDR3 protein once. The table lists roughly 28,000 distinct CDR3 sequences, 4.5% to 6% of them singletons. Material for sequencing was whole blood. Receptors originate from an adult who was a healthcare worker with PCR-confirmed SARS-CoV-2 infection or an uninfected control (not recorded which).

This chain links TRBV27 with TRBJ1-1; no clear D. The CDR3 spans 13 residues. V lost 5 bases to trimming and J lost 8 bases, with 15 bases between them. CDR1 and CDR2 from the germline V gene are MNHEY and SMNVEV (reference sequence). CDR3 protein: CASSLMGTLEAFF. In nucleotides, the CDR3 is TGTGCCAGCAGTCTTATGGGCACTTTGGAAGCTTTCTTT.

Ten or more counts support this clonotype. J is TRBJ2-7 and V is TRBV2; the D gene is possibly TRBD1 (8 bases). V lost 6 bases to trimming and J lost 1 base, with 19 bases between them. CDR3 length equals 16 residues. The germline gives CDR1 SNHLY, CDR2 FYNNEI. CDR3 region: CASSHLQGGKSYEQYF. The CDR3 DNA sequence: TGTGCCAGCAGCCATTTACAGGGGGGGAAGTCCTACGAGCAGTACTTC. The whole variable domain, filled in from reference TRBV2 and TRBJ2-7, reads EPEVTQTPSHQVTQMGQEVILRCVPISNHLYFYWYRQILGQKVEFLVSFYNNEISEKSEIFDDQFSVERPDGSNFTLKIRSTKLEDSAMYFCASSHLQGGKSYEQYFGPGTRLTVT.

In its sample, this clonotype was seen a few times. The chain carries TRBV7-9 and TRBJ1-1; D is uncertain. The ends were cut back, 5 bases at V and 0 bases at J, with 10 bases in the middle. The CDR3 contains 14 residues. Germline V gene data show CDR1 as SEHNR and CDR2 as FQNEAQ (reference sequence). CDR3 DNA: TGTGCCAGCAGCATGACGGATCTGAACACTGAAGCTTTCTTT. Translation gives CASSMTDLNTEAFF.

This clonotype came up a few times. The chain uses TRBV2 and TRBJ2-3; possible D gene TRBD2, 5 bases. Germline lookup yields CDR1 SNHLY and CDR2 FYNNEI. Trimming removed 6 bases from V and 6 bases from J, with 10 bases in between. This CDR3 has 12 amino acids. CDR3 residues: CASRDRGDTQYF. CDR3 DNA: TGTGCCAGCAGGGACCGCGGGGATACGCAGTATTTT.

This clonotype occurred many times. The chain joins TRBV6-5 to TRBJ1-1; D is possibly TRBD1 (6 bases). CDR1 MNHEY and CDR2 SVGAGI come from the germline V gene. The CDR3 is 13 residues long. V lost 0 bases to trimming and J lost 7 bases, with 9 bases between them. The CDR3 coding sequence is TGTGCCAGCAGTTACTCGTGGACAGTTGAAGCTTTCTTT. Protein sequence: CASSYSWTVEAFF.

In its sample, this clonotype was seen many times. This chain uses TRBV30 with TRBJ1-5, with a possible D match to TRBD1 (5 bases). Germline V gene sequence: CDR1 GTSNPN, CDR2 SVGIG (reference sequence). V shed 2 bases and J shed 1 base, with 6 bases lying between them. The CDR3 sequence is 13 residues long. The CDR3 region is CAWSWGSNQPQHF. CDR3 coding DNA: TGTGCCTGGAGTTGGGGGAGCAATCAGCCCCAGCATTTT.

In this sample, this clonotype turned up a few times. The V gene is TRBV6-1, the J gene TRBJ2-7; 7 bases match TRBD2. The CDR3 spans 14 residues. With 5 bases clipped from V and 3 bases from J, the junction kept 7 bases outside the gene matches. Germline V lookup: CDR1 MNHNS, CDR2 SASEGT. The CDR3 region has the DNA TGTGCCAGCAGTAACCGGGACTATAACTACGAGCAGTACTTC. The encoded protein is CASSNRDYNYEQYF.

This chain uses TRBV13 with TRBJ2-5; 7 nucleotides align to TRBD2. Germline CDR1 PRHDT, CDR2 FYEKMQ (reference sequence). V lost 8 bases to trimming and J lost 1 base; unmatched junction nucleotides: 10. The CDR3 is 15 residues long. In nucleotides, the CDR3 is TGTGCCAGCCGGATGAAGCGGGACCGCCAAGAGACCCAGTACTTC. Protein: CASRMKRDRQETQYF.

V is TRBV10-1 and J is TRBJ2-2; maybe TRBD1 (5 bases). The germline V gene has CDR1 WNHNN and CDR2 SYGVQD (reference sequence). Trimming stripped 4 bases from V and 0 bases from J, with 12 bases between. This CDR3 has 16 amino acids. The CDR3 DNA is TGCGCCAGCAGTGGAAGACAGAGACCGAACACCGGGGAGCTGTTTTTT. Translated, it gives CASSGRQRPNTGELFF.

This clonotype has only a few counts. The V gene is TRBV18, the J gene TRBJ1-1, with TRBD1 identical over 9 bases. V was pared by 4 bases and J by 5 bases, with 11 bases of the junction left unmatched. There are 16 residues in the CDR3. Germline CDR1 KGHSH, CDR2 LQKENI. DNA of the CDR3: TGTGCCAGCTCACAAGATTCGGACAGGGGAAAAACTGAAGCTTTCTTT. It codes for CASSQDSDRGKTEAFF.

This clonotype has a count of ten or more. The V call is TRBV20-1, the J call TRBJ1-5; D is possibly TRBD1 (5 bases). V was cut by 0 bases and J by 2 bases, with 17 bases left in between. The germline gives CDR1 DFQATT, CDR2 SNEGSKA (reference sequence). CDR3 length: 17 residues. The DNA for the CDR3 is TGCAGTGCTAGAGACCTAGGGTCCGGGGGTGGCAATCAGCCCCAGCATTTT. It encodes CSARDLGSGGGNQPQHF.

V gene TRBV19 combines with J gene TRBJ2-5; D ambiguous. Trimming removed 5 bases from V and 5 bases from J, with 15 bases in between. Germline V gives CDR1 LNHDA, CDR2 SQIVND (reference sequence). CDR3 size: 14 residues. This CDR3 is CASSATAARETQYF. The DNA for the CDR3 is TGTGCCAGTAGTGCGACGGCGGCGAGGGAGACCCAGTACTTC.

The chain joins TRBV9 to TRBJ2-7, with a tentative D call TRBD2 (6 bases). Germline V gene sequence: CDR1 SGDLS, CDR2 YYNGEE. Trimming took 3 bases from V and 4 from J, leaving 14 bases between them. The CDR3 spans 14 residues. The CDR3 nucleotides read TGTGCCAGCAGCGGGGGAGGAGAGGAATACGAGCAGTACTTC. Encoded protein: CASSGGGEEYEQYF.

The CDR3 here is CSAQPGSGNTIYF. In DNA, the CDR3 is TGCAGTGCGCAGCCGGGATCTGGAAACACCATATATTTT. The gene calls are TRBV20-1 and TRBJ1-3, with D unclear. V shed 6 bases and J shed 1 base, with 10 bases lying between them. The CDR3 loop spans 13 amino acids. Germline loops: CDR1 DFQATT, CDR2 SNEGSKA (reference sequence).

This clonotype is medium-sized by share. The chain is built from TRBV7-9 and TRBJ1-2; 9 nucleotides agree with TRBD1. After removal of 5 bases from V and 8 bases from J, the junction contained 6 bases not matched to a gene. The CDR3 extends over 13 amino acids. Germline CDR1 SEHNR, CDR2 FQNEAQ (reference sequence). The DNA for the CDR3 is TGTGCCAGCAGCATCGGGACAGGGACGGGCTACACCTTC. It codes for CASSIGTGTGYTF. Full variable domain (outside the CDR3, taken from reference TRBV7-9 and TRBJ1-2): DTGVSQNPRHKITKRGQNVTFRCDPISEHNRLYWYRQTLGQGPEFLTYFQNEAQLEKSRLLSDRFSAERPKGSFSTLEIQRTEQGDSAMYLCASSIGTGTGYTFGSGTRLTVV.

This chain connects TRBV12-3 or TRBV12-4 to TRBJ2-5; a possible D gene is TRBD2 (5 bases). This CDR3 spans 16 amino acids. The germline V and J ends were trimmed by 6 bases and 0 bases, with 17 bases remaining between them. CDR3 sequence (DNA): TGTGCCAGCAGCAGCCATGGGCTAGCCTACCAAGAGACCCAGTACTTC. It codes for CASSSHGLAYQETQYF.

This clonotype was observed many times. CDR3 residues: CASSVDGGAIYGYTF. The CDR3 nucleotides are TGTGCCAGCAGCGTAGATGGAGGGGCCATCTATGGCTACACCTTC. The rearrangement links TRBV9 to TRBJ1-2; perhaps TRBD1 as D (5 bases). CDR1 is SGDLS, CDR2 YYNGEE, per germline. The CDR3 covers 15 residues. V was pared by 0 bases and J by 4 bases, with 13 bases between.

This clonotype was counted at least ten times. This chain uses TRBV3-1 with TRBJ2-7; TRBD2 agrees at 11 bases. This CDR3 has 13 residues. Germline trimming cut 8 bases from V and 6 bases from J; bases unmatched to any gene: 6. The germline V gene encodes CDR1 LGHDT and CDR2 YNNKEL (reference sequence). CDR3 loop: CASRRTSGSEQYF. DNA for the CDR3: TGTGCCAGCCGCCGTACTAGCGGGAGCGAGCAGTACTTC.

This clonotype was seen more than once but under ten times. This chain joins TRBV5-5 and TRBJ2-3; no clear D. The germline V gene has CDR1 SGHKS and CDR2 YYEKEE (reference sequence). There are 13 residues in the CDR3. V was cut by 3 bases and J by 6 bases, with 11 bases left in between. The CDR3 DNA reads TGTGCCAGCAGCTCCCCAATTGTGGATACGCAGTATTTT. Encoded protein: CASSSPIVDTQYF.

The chain combines TRBV28 with TRBJ2-7; D gene uncertain. The CDR3 sequence is 14 residues long. Per the germline V gene, CDR1 is MDHEN and CDR2 is SYDVKM. Deletions cut 0 bases from V and 5 bases from J, with 11 bases between. Here the CDR3 reads CASSLWKRVDEQYF. As DNA, the CDR3 is TGTGCCAGCAGTTTATGGAAAAGGGTCGACGAGCAGTACTTC.

This clonotype was detected many times. V is TRBV20-1 and J is TRBJ1-4; a possible D gene is TRBD1 (6 bases). Trimming cost V 4 bases and J 10 bases, with 19 bases left between them. Germline V gene lookup returns CDR1 DFQATT and CDR2 SNEGSKA (reference sequence). CDR3 length: 14 amino acids. The CDR3 bases are TGCAGTGCTACCCCCCAAAACGGGGACATAAAACTGTTTTTT. This gives the protein CSATPQNGDIKLFF.

This sequence joins TRBV28 and TRBJ2-1; possibly TRBD1 or TRBD2 for D (5 bases each). Trimming took off 5 bases at V and 10 bases at J, with 12 bases between the two ends. The CDR3 is 12 amino acids. CDR1 is MDHEN and CDR2 is SYDVKM in the germline V gene. The CDR3 loop is CASSPSRGEQFF. In DNA, the CDR3 is TGTGCCAGCAGTCCTTCCCGGGGCGAGCAGTTCTTC.

The CDR3 loop is CASTTSGSGGPYEQYF. In DNA form, the CDR3 reads TGTGCCAGCACTACCTCTGGCTCTGGAGGGCCCTACGAGCAGTACTTC. The rearrangement links TRBV6-6 to TRBJ2-7; a weak D match, TRBD2 (6 bases). The V gene lost 7 bases and the J gene lost 2 bases, with 21 bases spanning the gap. The CDR3 consists of 16 residues. Germline CDR1 is MNHNY and CDR2 is SVGAGI (reference sequence).

Ten or more counts support this clonotype. The chain carries TRBV30 and TRBJ1-1; D ambiguous. The CDR3 runs to 11 residues. Looked up from germline, CDR1 is GTSNPN and CDR2 is SVGIG (reference sequence). V gave up 2 bases and J gave up 7 bases, with 8 bases separating them. CDR3 in DNA: TGTGCCTGGAGTTCCCGGGGTGAAGCTTTCTTT. It translates to CAWSSRGEAFF.

This clonotype was found many times. This chain joins TRBV14 and TRBJ2-1; D not certain. The CDR3 runs 14 residues. CDR1 SGHDN and CDR2 FVKESK come from the germline V gene. V lost 5 bases and J 2 bases, leaving 10 bases between the germline ends. This chain's CDR3 is CASSNRLTYNEQFF. CDR3 in DNA: TGTGCCAGCAGCAATCGCTTGACCTACAATGAGCAGTTCTTC.

This clonotype has a count of ten or more. The chain links TRBV28 to TRBJ2-7, with D hard to call. The CDR3 covers 13 residues. Trimming removed 5 bases at V and 3 bases at J, with 11 bases between. In germline, CDR1 is MDHEN, CDR2 SYDVKM. CDR3 coding DNA: TGTGCCAGCAGTGTGAACACAGACTACGAGCAGTACTTC. Its protein is CASSVNTDYEQYF.

The chain combines TRBV2 with TRBJ1-1, with a possible D match to TRBD1 (5 bases). From germline, CDR1 is SNHLY and CDR2 FYNNEI. V was shortened by 8 bases and J by 2 bases, with 12 bases between the two germline ends. The CDR3 is made up of 13 amino acids. CDR3 sequence (DNA): TGTGCCAGCGGGGCAGTGGAAAACACTGAAGCTTTCTTT. Translation: CASGAVENTEAFF.

The table lists this clonotype with many counts. The chain recombines TRBV27 with TRBJ1-4; D might be TRBD1 (5 bases). Trimming cost V 3 bases and J 2 bases, with 16 bases left between them. Germline CDR1 is MNHEY and CDR2 is SMNVEV (reference sequence). This CDR3 has 17 residues. The CDR3 DNA reads TGTGCCAGCAGTTTCCGGTTCATTGGGGGGACTAATGAAAAACTGTTTTTT. Amino acid sequence: CASSFRFIGGTNEKLFF.

This clonotype turned up a few times. This chain connects TRBV19 to TRBJ2-7; no clear D gene. Trimming left V 4 bases short and J 5 bases short, with 9 bases between. Germline V gene lookup returns CDR1 LNHDA and CDR2 SQIVND (reference sequence). The CDR3 totals 12 residues. The CDR3 region has the DNA TGTGCCAGTAGTAGGTTGGGCCACGAGCAGTACTTC. This translates into CASSRLGHEQYF.